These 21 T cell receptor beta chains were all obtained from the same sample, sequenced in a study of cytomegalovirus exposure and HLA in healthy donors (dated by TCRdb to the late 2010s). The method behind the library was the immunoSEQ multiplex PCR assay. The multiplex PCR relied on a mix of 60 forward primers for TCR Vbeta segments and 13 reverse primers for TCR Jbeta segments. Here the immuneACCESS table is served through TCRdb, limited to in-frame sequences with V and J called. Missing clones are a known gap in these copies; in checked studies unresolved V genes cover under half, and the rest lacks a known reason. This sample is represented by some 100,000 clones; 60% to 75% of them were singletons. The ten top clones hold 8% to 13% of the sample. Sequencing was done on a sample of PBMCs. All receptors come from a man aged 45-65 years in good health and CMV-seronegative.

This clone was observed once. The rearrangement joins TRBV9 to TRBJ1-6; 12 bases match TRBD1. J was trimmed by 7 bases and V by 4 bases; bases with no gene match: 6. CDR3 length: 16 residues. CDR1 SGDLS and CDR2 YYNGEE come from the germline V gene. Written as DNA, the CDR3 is TGTGCCAGCAGCACCCCGGGACAGGGGGCGAATTCACCCCTCCACTTT. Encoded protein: CASSTPGQGANSPLHF.

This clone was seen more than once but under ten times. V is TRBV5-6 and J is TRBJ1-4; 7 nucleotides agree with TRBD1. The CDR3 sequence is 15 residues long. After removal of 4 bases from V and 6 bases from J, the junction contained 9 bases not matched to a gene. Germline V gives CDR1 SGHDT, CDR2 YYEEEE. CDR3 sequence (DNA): TGTGCCAGCAGCGACCCCGGGACAGCGGATGAAAAACTGTTTTTT. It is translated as CASSDPGTADEKLFF.

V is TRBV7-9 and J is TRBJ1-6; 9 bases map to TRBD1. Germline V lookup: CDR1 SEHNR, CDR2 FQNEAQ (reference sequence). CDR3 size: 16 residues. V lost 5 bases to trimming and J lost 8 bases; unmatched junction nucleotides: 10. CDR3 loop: CASSPPLQGADSPLHF. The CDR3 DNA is TGTGCCAGCAGCCCCCCCCTACAGGGGGCGGATTCACCCCTCCACTTT.

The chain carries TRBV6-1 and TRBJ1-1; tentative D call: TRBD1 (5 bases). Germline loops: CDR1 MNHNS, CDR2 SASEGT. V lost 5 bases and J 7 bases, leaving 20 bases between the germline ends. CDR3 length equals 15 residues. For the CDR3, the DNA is TGTGCCAGCAGTAAGGGTCGTCGAAGGGGCAATGAAGCTTTCTTT. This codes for CASSKGRRRGNEAFF.

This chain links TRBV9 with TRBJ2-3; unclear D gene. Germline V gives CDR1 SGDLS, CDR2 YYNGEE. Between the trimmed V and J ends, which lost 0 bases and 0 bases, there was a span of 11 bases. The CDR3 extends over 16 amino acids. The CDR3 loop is CASSVGPETSTDTQYF. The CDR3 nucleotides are TGTGCCAGCAGCGTAGGCCCAGAGACTAGCACAGATACGCAGTATTTT.

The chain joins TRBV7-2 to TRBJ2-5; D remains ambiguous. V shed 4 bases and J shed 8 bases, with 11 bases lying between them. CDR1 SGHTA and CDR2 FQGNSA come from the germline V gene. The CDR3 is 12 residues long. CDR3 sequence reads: CASSSRQATQYF. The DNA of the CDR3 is TGTGCCAGCAGCTCCAGACAAGCTACCCAGTACTTC.

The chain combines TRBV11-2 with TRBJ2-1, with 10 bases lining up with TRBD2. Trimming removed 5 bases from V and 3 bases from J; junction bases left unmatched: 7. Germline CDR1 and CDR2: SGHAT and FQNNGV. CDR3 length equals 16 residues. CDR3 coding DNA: TGTGCCAGCAGCCAGTGGAGGACTAGCGGCTACAATGAGCAGTTCTTC. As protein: CASSQWRTSGYNEQFF.

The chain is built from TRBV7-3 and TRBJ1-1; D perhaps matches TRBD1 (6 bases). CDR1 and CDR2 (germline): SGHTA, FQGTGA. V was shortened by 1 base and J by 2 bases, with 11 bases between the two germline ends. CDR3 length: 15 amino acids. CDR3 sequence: CASSLKGEPNTEAFF. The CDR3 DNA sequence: TGTGCCAGCAGCTTAAAGGGGGAGCCCAACACTGAAGCTTTCTTT.

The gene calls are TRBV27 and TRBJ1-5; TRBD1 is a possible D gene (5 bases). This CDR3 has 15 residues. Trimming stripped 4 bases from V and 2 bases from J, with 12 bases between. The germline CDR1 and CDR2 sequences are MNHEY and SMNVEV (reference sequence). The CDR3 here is CASSSWGVGNQPQHF. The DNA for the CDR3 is TGTGCCAGCAGTTCTTGGGGGGTAGGCAATCAGCCCCAGCATTTT.

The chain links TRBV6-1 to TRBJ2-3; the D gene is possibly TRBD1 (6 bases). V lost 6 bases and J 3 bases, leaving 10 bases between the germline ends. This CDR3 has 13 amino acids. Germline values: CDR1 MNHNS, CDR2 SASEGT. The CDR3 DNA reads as TGTGCCAGCAGAGGTCAGGGGACAGATACGCAGTATTTT. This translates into CASRGQGTDTQYF.

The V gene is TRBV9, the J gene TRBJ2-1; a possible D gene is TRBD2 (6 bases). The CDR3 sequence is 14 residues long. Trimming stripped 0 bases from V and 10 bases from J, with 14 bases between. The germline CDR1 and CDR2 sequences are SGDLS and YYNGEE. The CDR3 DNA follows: TGTGCCAGCAGCGTAGAATTGGGGGACTTAGAGCAGTTCTTC. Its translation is CASSVELGDLEQFF.

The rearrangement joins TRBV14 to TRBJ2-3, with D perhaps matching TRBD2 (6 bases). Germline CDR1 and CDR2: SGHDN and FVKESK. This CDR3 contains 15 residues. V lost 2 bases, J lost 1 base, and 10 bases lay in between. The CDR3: CASSQRGYGTDTQYF. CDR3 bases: TGTGCCAGCAGCCAACGGGGGTACGGCACAGATACGCAGTATTTT.

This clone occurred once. CDR3 nucleotides: TGTGCCAGCAAACGATACAAGACAGACTCACAGCCCCAGCATTTT. Protein product: CASKRYKTDSQPQHF. This chain links TRBV27 with TRBJ1-5; maybe TRBD1 (5 bases). V was pared by 7 bases and J by 7 bases, with 20 bases between. Germline CDR1 is MNHEY and CDR2 is SMNVEV (reference sequence). The CDR3 is 15 amino acids.

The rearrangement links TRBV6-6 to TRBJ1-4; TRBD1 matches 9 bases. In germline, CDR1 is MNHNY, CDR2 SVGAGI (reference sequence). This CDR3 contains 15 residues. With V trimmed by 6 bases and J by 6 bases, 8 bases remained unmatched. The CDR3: CASSADGQGYEKLFF. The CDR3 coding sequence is TGTGCCAGCAGCGCTGACGGACAGGGGTATGAAAAACTGTTTTTT.

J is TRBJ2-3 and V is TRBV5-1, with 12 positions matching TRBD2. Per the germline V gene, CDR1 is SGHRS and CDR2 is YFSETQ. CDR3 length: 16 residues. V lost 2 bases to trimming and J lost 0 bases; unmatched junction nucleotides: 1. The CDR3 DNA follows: TGCGCCAGCAGCTTACTAGCGGGGGGCAGCACAGATACGCAGTATTTT. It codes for CASSLLAGGSTDTQYF.

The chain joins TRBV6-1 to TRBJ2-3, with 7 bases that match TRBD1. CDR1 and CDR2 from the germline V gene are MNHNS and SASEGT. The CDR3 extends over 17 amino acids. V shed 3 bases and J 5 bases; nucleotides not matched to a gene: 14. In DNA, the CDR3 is TGTGCCAGCAGTGACCAGGGGACAGTACTTATTAAAGATACGCAGTATTTT. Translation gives CASSDQGTVLIKDTQYF.

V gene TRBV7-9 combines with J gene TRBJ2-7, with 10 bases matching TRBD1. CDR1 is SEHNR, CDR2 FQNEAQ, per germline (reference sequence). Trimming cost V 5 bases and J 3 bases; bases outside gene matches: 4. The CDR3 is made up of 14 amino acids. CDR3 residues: CASSPGQGNYEQYF. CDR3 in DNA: TGTGCCAGCAGCCCGGGACAGGGGAACTACGAGCAGTACTTC.

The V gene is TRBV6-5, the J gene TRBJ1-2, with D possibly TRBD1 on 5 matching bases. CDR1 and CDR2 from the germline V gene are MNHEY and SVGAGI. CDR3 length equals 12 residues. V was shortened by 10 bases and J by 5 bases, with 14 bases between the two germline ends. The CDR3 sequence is CATSRGSYGYTF. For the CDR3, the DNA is TGTGCCACTTCCCGGGGGTCGTATGGCTACACCTTC.

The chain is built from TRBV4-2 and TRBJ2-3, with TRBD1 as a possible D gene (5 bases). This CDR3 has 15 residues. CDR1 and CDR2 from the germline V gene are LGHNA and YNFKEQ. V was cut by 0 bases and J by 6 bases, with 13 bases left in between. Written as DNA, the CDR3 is TGTGCCAGCAGCCAAGATTTCTTAGGGGTGGATACGCAGTATTTT. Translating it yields CASSQDFLGVDTQYF.

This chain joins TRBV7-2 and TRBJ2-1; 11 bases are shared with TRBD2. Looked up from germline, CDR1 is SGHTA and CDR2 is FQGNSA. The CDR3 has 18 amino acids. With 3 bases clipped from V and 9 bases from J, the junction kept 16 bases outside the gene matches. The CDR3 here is CASSLALLLAGAAGEQFF. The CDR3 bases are TGTGCCAGCAGCTTGGCCCTCCTACTAGCGGGGGCCGCGGGTGAGCAGTTCTTC.

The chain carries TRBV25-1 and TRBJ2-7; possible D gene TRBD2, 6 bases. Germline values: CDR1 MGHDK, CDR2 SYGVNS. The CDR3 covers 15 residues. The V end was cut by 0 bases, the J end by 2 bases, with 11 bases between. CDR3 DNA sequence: TGTGCCAGCAGTGAATACGGCGGGACCACCTACGAGCAGTACTTC. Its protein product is CASSEYGGTTYEQYF.